Below are 4 T cell receptor beta chains sequenced from a single sample in a study of T cells in women clearing cervical HPV infection. Clones were read by immunoSEQ multiplex PCR, and TCRdb kept only the in-frame ones, dropping some. The listing contains tens of thousands of clones. The sequenced sample consisted of blood buffy coat. These receptors all stem from a woman between 18 and 69 years old with a cervical HPV16 infection that either progressed to CIN3+ or cleared (not recorded which).

Remarks on this clone: The CDR3 end is not reached by the read, which stops 3 residues before it; the germline J gene fills it in. The chain joins TRBV7-9 to TRBJ1-5, with D hard to call. Germline CDR1 SEHNR, CDR2 FQNEAQ (reference sequence). There are 13 residues in the CDR3. Trimming left V 5 bases short and J 7 bases short, with 12 bases between. The sequenced CDR3 bases are TGTGCCAGCAGCCCCGGCGACATGCAGCCC. Protein sequence: CASSPGDMQP. The whole CDR3 sequence reads CASSPGDMQPQHF.

Points on this clone: The CDR3 is cut off 3 residues early in the read; its end comes from the germline J gene. The chain joins TRBV7-9 to TRBJ2-1; 7 bases agree with TRBD1. This CDR3 spans 15 amino acids. Germline CDR1 SEHNR, CDR2 FQNEAQ (reference sequence). The V segment lost 4 bases and the J segment 5 bases; nucleotides outside the gene matches: 8. The CDR3 DNA, read in part, is TGTGCCAGCAGCTCTTACCCCGACAGGGACAATGAG. Translating it yields CASSSYPDRDNE. The CDR3 in its entirety is CASSSYPDRDNEQFF.

Concerning this clone: The sequenced fragment ends 3 residues before the CDR3 boundary, so the rest is inferred from the germline J gene. The chain links TRBV20-1 to TRBJ1-5; D unresolved. The CDR3 is 15 amino acids. CDR1 is DFQATT and CDR2 is SNEGSKA in the germline V gene (reference sequence). V was trimmed by 1 base and J by 2 bases, leaving 12 bases between them. The DNA read from the CDR3 is TGCAGTGCTAGAGGTGCAGGTAGGGGCAATCAGCCC. Translation: CSARGAGRGNQP. The full CDR3 sequence reads CSARGAGRGNQPQHF.

Concerning this clone: The CDR3 end lies 3 residues beyond the end of the read and is filled in from the germline J gene. V usage is TRBV18 and J usage is TRBJ1-5, with TRBD1 matching 8 bases. Looked up from germline, CDR1 is KGHSH and CDR2 is LQKENI. Losses at the gene ends were 6 bases for V and 2 bases for J; bases not matched to a gene: 6. This CDR3 region has 15 residues. CDR3 region: CASSPATGGNQPQHF. The sequenced CDR3 bases are TGTGCCAGCTCCCCCGCGACAGGGGGCAATCAGCCC.